Detailed here is one T cell receptor (beta chain). Its antigen is unidentified. This record belongs to a study of CXCR3-negative and CXCR3-positive naive CD8 T cells. Whole-study findings and limits: CXCR3-positive naive cells carried more hydrophobic TRB CDR3s than CXCR3-negative naive cells did.

Libraries of TRB cDNA were made by 5' RACE and carried UMIs. For each CDR3 protein, TCRdb gives one entry from its re-call of the 5' RACE reads, without DNA. The ten top clones account for about 4.4%, within a sample of just over 60,000 distinct CDR3 sequences. Germline CDR1 reads SQVTM; CDR2 reads ANQGSEA. The CDR3 covers 14 residues. The sequence was obtained from a human donor in good health. Some clones in this sample may be carry-over from other donors' samples. This chain joins TRBV29-1 and TRBJ2-1; TCRdb calls TRBD1, which cannot be checked without DNA. The specimen was naive CXCR3- CD8+ T cells from blood. Stated subset: CD45RO-CCR7+CD27+CD95- naive CD8+ T cells lacking CXCR3 (TNR3-). CDR3 amino acids: CSVAPAQGYNEQFF.